The 18 T cell receptor beta chains listed next were all sequenced from one sample in a study of blood T cell repertoires in COVID-19. The assay was immunoSEQ multiplex PCR, and TCRdb's table has in-frame clones only and misses some. The profile shows about 280,000 clones, 82% of them singletons. The sequenced sample was PBMCs or T cells enriched from blood (not recorded which). These receptor sequences come from a man in his forties or fifties who had been exposed to COVID-19.

The rearrangement joins TRBV7-8 to TRBJ2-7, with 12 bases lining up with TRBD2. This CDR3 has 16 residues. V shed 4 bases and J 10 bases; nucleotides not matched to a gene: 14. Germline-derived CDR1 and CDR2 are SGHVS and FQNEAQ. This CDR3 reads CASSSRVTSGSPLQYF. The CDR3, as DNA: TGTGCCAGCAGCTCGCGAGTGACTAGCGGGAGCCCTCTCCAGTACTTC.

Here the CDR3 reads CASSMGAGGADEQFF. The CDR3 region has the DNA TGTGCCAGTAGTATGGGTGCGGGAGGGGCGGATGAGCAGTTCTTC. This chain joins TRBV19 and TRBJ2-1; TRBD2 aligns across 9 bases. The J segment lost 8 bases and the V segment lost 3 bases, leaving 8 bases of the junction unmatched. Germline V lookup: CDR1 LNHDA, CDR2 SQIVND (reference sequence). This CDR3 contains 15 residues.

The genes are TRBV18 and TRBJ2-2, with a tentative D call TRBD1 (5 bases). Germline values: CDR1 KGHSH, CDR2 LQKENI. V lost 1 base and J lost 1, with 7 bases in between. The CDR3 spans 15 residues. CDR3 protein: CASSPRQLNTGELFF. The CDR3 DNA sequence: TGTGCCAGCTCACCACGACAGTTGAACACCGGGGAGCTGTTTTTT.

The chain links TRBV18 to TRBJ2-7, with 8 bases fitting TRBD2. The germline V gene has CDR1 KGHSH and CDR2 LQKENI. With V trimmed by 4 bases and J by 4 bases, 15 bases remained unmatched. The CDR3 is 17 residues long. The CDR3 spells CASSRGRSGFFGYEQYF. CDR3 in DNA: TGTGCCAGCTCACGCGGGAGGTCGGGCTTTTTTGGTTACGAGCAGTACTTC. Full variable domain (remainder filled in from reference TRBV18 and TRBJ2-7): NAGVMQNPRHLVRRRGQEARLRCSPMKGHSHVYWYRQLPEEGLKFMVYLQKENIIDESGMPKERFSAEFPKEGPSILRIQQVVRGDSAAYFCASSRGRSGFFGYEQYFGPGTRLTVT.

This clone was recorded only once. The rearrangement joins TRBV7-2 to TRBJ1-5, with TRBD1 as a possible D gene (6 bases). V lost 2 bases, J lost 2 bases, and 13 bases lay in between. Looked up from germline, CDR1 is SGHTA and CDR2 is FQGNSA. This CDR3 region has 16 residues. The chain's CDR3 is CASSLMGARGNQPQHF. CDR3 bases: TGTGCCAGCAGCTTAATGGGGGCAAGAGGCAATCAGCCCCAGCATTTT. Supplemented by reference TRBV7-2 and TRBJ1-5, the full variable domain reads GAGVSQSPSNKVTEKGKDVELRCDPISGHTALYWYRQSLGQGLEFLIYFQGNSAPDKSGLPSDRFSAERTGGSVSTLTIQRTQQEDSAVYLCASSLMGARGNQPQHFGDGTRLSIL.

The rearrangement links TRBV15 to TRBJ2-2, with 10 bases aligning to TRBD1. V lost 6 bases to trimming and J lost 6 bases; unmatched junction nucleotides: 4. CDR1 is LNHNV, CDR2 YYDKDF, per germline (reference sequence). The CDR3 totals 14 residues. The CDR3 spells CATRWDRGSGELFF. The CDR3 DNA follows: TGTGCCACCAGGTGGGACAGGGGTTCCGGGGAGCTGTTTTTT.

This clone was found once. The V call is TRBV3-1 (or the pseudogene TRBV3-2), the J call TRBJ1-4, with a tentative D call TRBD1 (5 bases). This CDR3 comprises 15 residues. V was shortened by 0 bases and J by 2 bases, with 7 bases between the two germline ends. Germline lookup yields CDR1 LGHDT and CDR2 YNNKEL (reference sequence). The CDR3 bases are TGTGCCAGCAGCCAAGACAAGGGGACTAATGAAAAACTGTTTTTT. It translates to CASSQDKGTNEKLFF.

Points on this clone: This sample also contains other DNA sequences that code for the same CDR3. The chain recombines TRBV7-9 with TRBJ1-5, with D possibly TRBD1 on 5 matching bases. CDR1 and CDR2 from the germline V gene are SEHNR and FQNEAQ (reference sequence). Trimming cost V 2 bases and J 5 bases, with 7 bases left between them. This CDR3 is built from 13 residues. Here the CDR3 DNA reads TGTGCCAGCAGCTTATCGGGGGATCAGCCCCAGCATTTT. As protein: CASSLSGDQPQHF. Looking up the rest from reference TRBV7-9 and TRBJ1-5 gives the full variable domain: DTGVSQNPRHKITKRGQNVTFRCDPISEHNRLYWYRQTLGQGPEFLTYFQNEAQLEKSRLLSDRFSAERPKGSFSTLEIQRTEQGDSAMYLCASSLSGDQPQHFGDGTRLSIL.

The V gene is TRBV7-8, the J gene TRBJ2-1; 9 bases fit TRBD1. The CDR3 sequence is 16 residues long. CDR1 and CDR2 from the germline V gene are SGHVS and FQNEAQ. Unmatched junction bases numbered 13, after V lost 5 bases and J lost 8 bases. CDR3 in DNA: TGTGCCAGCAGCCCCACAGGGGGCTCCGTTGAGGATGAGCAGTTCTTC. Translated, it gives CASSPTGGSVEDEQFF.

The chain couples TRBV29-1 to TRBJ2-7; 7 nucleotides align to TRBD2. Looked up from germline, CDR1 is SQVTM and CDR2 is ANQGSEA. The trim removed 0 bases at V and 2 bases at J, leaving 7 bases unmatched. The CDR3 contains 15 residues. The CDR3 protein is CSVEDLRSGAYEQYF. CDR3 DNA sequence: TGCAGCGTTGAAGATTTGAGAAGCGGGGCCTACGAGCAGTACTTC.

Worth noting for this clone: At one of its ends the junction is not consistent with the germline gene, which may arise from a read error. The J gene is TRBJ2-7, the V gene TRBV7-2, with 14 nucleotides matching TRBD2. CDR3 length: 13 residues. The germline CDR1 and CDR2 sequences are SGHTA and FQGNSA. In DNA, the CDR3 is TGTGCCAGCAGCTCCTATACCGGGACTAGCGGGAGATTC. Encoded protein: CASSSYTGTSGRF.

The CDR3 protein is CAWSRGTNYGYTF. The CDR3 DNA reads as TGTGCCTGGAGTAGGGGCACCAACTATGGCTACACCTTC. The chain recombines TRBV30 with TRBJ1-2, with a weak D call TRBD1 (5 bases). Between the trimmed V and J ends, which lost 2 bases and 2 bases, there was a span of 9 bases. Germline V CDR1 and CDR2: GTSNPN, SVGIG (reference sequence). This CDR3 has 13 amino acids.

This clone was detected a few times. The chain recombines TRBV21-1 with TRBJ2-2; the table's TRBD1 call for D was not verified on the DNA. TRBV21-1 constitutes a pseudogene. This CDR3 is built from 17 residues. CDR3 DNA sequence: TGTGCCAGCAGCAAAGCTCCGGGACAGGGGGACACCGGGGAGCTGTTTTTT. It codes for CASSKAPGQGDTGELFF.

The J gene is TRBJ1-4, the V gene TRBV4-1; D perhaps matches TRBD1 (5 bases). CDR1 and CDR2 (germline): MGHRA, YSYEKL. V lost 4 bases and J 6 bases, leaving 6 bases between the germline ends. The CDR3 loop spans 12 amino acids. The CDR3 DNA is TGCGCCAGCAGCCGCAGGGATGAAAAACTGTTTTTT. It encodes CASSRRDEKLFF.

The chain has TRBV30 and TRBJ1-2, with 7 positions matching TRBD1. Germline CDR1 and CDR2: GTSNPN and SVGIG (reference sequence). J lost 4 bases, V lost 3 bases, and 11 bases had no gene match. The CDR3 contains 15 residues. Here the CDR3 DNA reads TGTGCCTGGAGGCAGGGACCGGGACAGTCCTATGGCTACACCTTC. Translation gives CAWRQGPGQSYGYTF. Combining the CDR3 with reference TRBV30 and TRBJ1-2 gives the whole variable domain SQTIHQWPATLVQPVGSPLSLECTVEGTSNPNLYWYRQAAGRGLQLLFYSVGIGQISSEVPQNLSASRPQDRQFILSSKKLLLSDSGFYLCAWRQGPGQSYGYTFGSGTRLTVV.

In its sample, this clone was seen a few times. The rearrangement links TRBV5-4 to TRBJ2-7; tentative D call: TRBD1 (5 bases). Trimming took 4 bases from V and 3 from J, leaving 17 bases between them. The CDR3 has 15 amino acids. CDR1 is SGHNT and CDR2 is YYREEE in the germline V gene (reference sequence). The CDR3 sequence is CASSEPLAGIYEQYF. CDR3 DNA sequence: TGTGCCAGCAGCGAGCCTCTGGCAGGGATCTACGAGCAGTACTTC.

Only a few counts were recorded for this clone. The V and J genes are TRBV5-1 and TRBJ1-3; no reliable D call. This CDR3 spans 14 amino acids. Germline V lookup: CDR1 SGHRS, CDR2 YFSETQ. The V end was cut by 0 bases, the J end by 1 base, with 5 bases between. The CDR3 is CASSLDFSGNTIYF. The CDR3 coding sequence is TGCGCCAGCAGCTTGGACTTTTCTGGAAACACCATATATTTT.

J is TRBJ2-2 and V is TRBV19, with D maybe TRBD2 (7 bases). The CDR3 is 15 amino acids. V was shortened by 3 bases and J by 6 bases, with 14 bases between the two germline ends. Germline CDR1 reads LNHDA; CDR2 reads SQIVND (reference sequence). CDR3 DNA: TGTGCCAGTAGTATTGGTGGAGGGGGGGCCGGGGAGCTGTTTTTT. It specifies CASSIGGGGAGELFF.